This T cell receptor (beta chain) was profiled in a study of blood T cells in healthy people across ages. As for the study in general: About one barcoded beta molecule was captured per two T cells (by template switching).

The germline gives CDR1 ENHRY, CDR2 SYGVKD. The CDR3 totals 13 residues. A second PCR, run for about 7 to 11 cycles, used a sample-barcoded 5' primer plus a J-beta primer mix. TCRdb analysed the 5' RACE reads with MiXCR anew, one entry per CDR3 protein. The sample shows 1,300,000 or so distinct CDR3 sequences, approximately 59% of them seen only once. As regards this clonotype: What it recognizes is unknown. The junction departs from germline at one end; a sequencing error may be responsible.

Overall study findings and caveats: The long-lived group displayed more naive CD4+ cells, plus higher diversity, than the aged donors did.

The material sequenced was blood. This chain joins TRBV10-3 and TRBJ2-4; 12 bases are a match to TRBD1. The J call may be wrong; the DNA end is better matched by TRBJ2-7. The source of this sequence is a man aged 18 to 29 in good health. The CDR3 nucleotides read TGTGTCATCAGCGGGACAGGGGGCGGCGAGCAGTACTTC. The encoded protein is CVISGTGGGEQYF.